This T cell receptor beta chain was found in a study of radiotherapy plus CTLA-4 blockade in lung cancer. Study information: There were objective responses in around 18% of patients, and approximately 30% had disease control.

In its sample, this clone was seen once. Its antigen is currently unknown. General observations from the study: Radiotherapy was combined with ipilimumab, and tumor-derived TCR clones then expanded in blood. Reported findings show early blood T cell clone dynamics, with interferon-beta, best predicted response.

CTLA-4 blockade with ipilimumab, together with focal radiation, was given to patients with chemo-refractory metastatic non-small-cell lung cancer. Method: immunoSEQ multiplex PCR; TCRdb's copy keeps in-frame clones and lacks some. Here the sample spans just over 60,000 clones, around 77% being singletons. Source: peripheral blood, taken from a patient treated with radiotherapy plus ipilimumab. This receptor was identified in a human donor with non-small cell lung cancer who had a complete response to radiotherapy plus ipilimumab.

CDR3 region: CASSQDTSGRPHEQFF. The CDR3 DNA follows: TGCGCCAGCAGCCAAGATACGAGCGGGAGGCCCCATGAGCAGTTCTTC. The chain is built from TRBV4-3 and TRBJ2-1; 9 nucleotides line up with TRBD2. CDR1 is LGHNA and CDR2 is YSLEER in the germline V gene. The CDR3 runs to 16 residues. V shed 0 bases and J 8 bases; nucleotides not matched to a gene: 8.